This TCR beta chain was identified during a study of blood T cell repertoires in COVID-19. Across the whole study: Donors in the United States, Italy and Spain gave samples during acute or convalescent COVID-19.

Profiled with immunoSEQ multiplex PCR; TCRdb holds only in-frame clones, not every one. The sample has almost 500,000 clones, about 88% seen once. The CDR3 covers 17 residues. Germline values: CDR1 SGHRS, CDR2 YFSETQ. J was trimmed by 5 bases and V by 0 bases; bases with no gene match: 8. Participant-reported clinical history was the basis for cohort assignment. The recovered donors of Cohort 3 showed two negative PCRs, clearance, or symptom resolution. This chain connects TRBV5-1 to TRBJ1-6, with 7 bases fitting TRBD1. The sequencing input was PBMCs or T cells enriched from blood (not recorded which). The receptor's source is a woman aged 55-70 years who had recovered from COVID-19. Here the CDR3 DNA reads TGCGCCAGCAGCTTGGGGGACAGATATCAAAATAATTCACCCCTCCACTTT. Translation gives CASSLGDRYQNNSPLHF.